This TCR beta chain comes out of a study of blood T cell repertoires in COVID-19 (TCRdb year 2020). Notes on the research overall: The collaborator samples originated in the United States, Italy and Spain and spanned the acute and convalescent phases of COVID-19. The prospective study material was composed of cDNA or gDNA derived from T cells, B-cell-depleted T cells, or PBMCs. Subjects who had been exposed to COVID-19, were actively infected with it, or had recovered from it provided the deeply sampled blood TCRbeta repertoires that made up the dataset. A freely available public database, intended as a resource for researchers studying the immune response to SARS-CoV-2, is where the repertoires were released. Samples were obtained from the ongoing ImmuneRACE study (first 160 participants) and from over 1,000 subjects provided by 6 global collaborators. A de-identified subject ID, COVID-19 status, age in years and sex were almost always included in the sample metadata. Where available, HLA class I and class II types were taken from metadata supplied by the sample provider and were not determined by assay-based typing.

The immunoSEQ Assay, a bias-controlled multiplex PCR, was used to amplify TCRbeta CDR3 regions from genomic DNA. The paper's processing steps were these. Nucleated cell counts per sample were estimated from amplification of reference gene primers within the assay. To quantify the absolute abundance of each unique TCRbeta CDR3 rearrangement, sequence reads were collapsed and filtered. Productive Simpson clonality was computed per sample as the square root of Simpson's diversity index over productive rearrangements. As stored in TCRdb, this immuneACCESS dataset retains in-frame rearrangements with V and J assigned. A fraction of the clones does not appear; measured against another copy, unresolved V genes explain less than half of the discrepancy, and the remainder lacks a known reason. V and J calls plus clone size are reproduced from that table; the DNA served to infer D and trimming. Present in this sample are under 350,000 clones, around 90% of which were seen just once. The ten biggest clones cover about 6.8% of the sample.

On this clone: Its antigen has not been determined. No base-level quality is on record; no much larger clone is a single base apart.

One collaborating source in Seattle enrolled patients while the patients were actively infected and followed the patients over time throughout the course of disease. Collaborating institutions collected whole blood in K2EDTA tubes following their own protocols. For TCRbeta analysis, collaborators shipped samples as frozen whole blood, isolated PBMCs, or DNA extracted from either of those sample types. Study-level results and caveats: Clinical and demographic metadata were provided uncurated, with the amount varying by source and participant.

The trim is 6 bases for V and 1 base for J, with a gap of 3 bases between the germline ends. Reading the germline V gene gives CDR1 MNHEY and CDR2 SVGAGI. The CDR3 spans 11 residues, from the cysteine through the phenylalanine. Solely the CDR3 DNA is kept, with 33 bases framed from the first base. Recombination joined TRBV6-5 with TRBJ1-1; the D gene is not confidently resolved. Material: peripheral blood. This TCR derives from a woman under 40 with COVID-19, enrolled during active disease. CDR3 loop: CASRRNTEAFF. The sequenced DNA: TGTGCCAGCAGGCGGAACACTGAAGCTTTCTTT.